The 32 T cell receptor beta chains presented below share a single source sample, sequenced in a study of control samples from healthy donors and cancer patients. Sequencing used immunoSEQ multiplex PCR; TCRdb keeps in-frame clones, though not all of them. The table has 150,000 or so clones, roughly 92% seen once; the top ten hold less than 0.75%. The sequencing sample was made of blood. These receptor sequences come from a woman younger than 45 in good health.

The chain is built from TRBV27 and TRBJ1-3; a possible D gene is TRBD1 (5 bases). CDR1 MNHEY and CDR2 SMNVEV come from the germline V gene (reference sequence). The V gene lost 1 base and the J gene lost 3 bases, with 7 bases spanning the gap. The CDR3 contains 14 residues. The CDR3 nucleotides read TGTGCCAGCAGTTTATTGGGGGTTGGAAACACCATATATTTT. This translates into CASSLLGVGNTIYF.

The CDR3 coding sequence is TGCGCCAGCAGCTTAGAAGCGGGAGGGGAGCAGTTCTTC. It is translated as CASSLEAGGEQFF. The V and J genes are TRBV5-1 and TRBJ2-1; TRBD2 agrees at 10 bases. CDR1 SGHRS and CDR2 YFSETQ come from the germline V gene. V dropped 2 bases and J dropped 10; count of bases not matched to a gene: 3. There are 13 residues in the CDR3. Using reference TRBV5-1 and TRBJ2-1 for the parts outside the CDR3, the full variable domain is KAGVTQTPRYLIKTRGQQVTLSCSPISGHRSVSWYQQTPGQGLQFLFEYFSETQRNKGNFPGRFSGRQFSNSRSEMNVSTLELGDSALYLCASSLEAGGEQFFGPGTRLTVL.

The chain recombines TRBV19 with TRBJ2-7; D not certain. The CDR3 has 14 residues. The V gene's germline CDR1 is LNHDA and CDR2 SQIVND (reference sequence). V was cut by 5 bases and J by 2 bases, with 13 bases left in between. CDR3 region: CASSLSRLAYEQYF. The CDR3 nucleotides are TGTGCCAGTAGTCTCTCTAGGTTGGCCTACGAGCAGTACTTC.

V gene TRBV28 combines with J gene TRBJ2-7; 9 bases fit TRBD2. Trimming cost V 9 bases and J 0 bases; bases outside gene matches: 9. Germline assignment: CDR1 MDHEN and CDR2 SYDVKM. The CDR3 sequence is 15 residues long. The CDR3 protein is CASSEGLAVSYEQYF. The DNA of the CDR3 is TGTGCCAGTTCAGAGGGACTAGCCGTCTCCTACGAGCAGTACTTC.

This sequence joins TRBV6-5 and TRBJ2-7; D remains ambiguous. The V end was cut by 0 bases, the J end by 2 bases, with 14 bases between. Per the germline V gene, CDR1 is MNHEY and CDR2 is SVGAGI. This CDR3 has 16 residues. The CDR3 region has the DNA TGTGCCAGCAGTTACTCGAATCCGACTTCGCCCTACGAGCAGTACTTC. Amino acids: CASSYSNPTSPYEQYF.

The genes are TRBV11-3 and TRBJ2-3, with D perhaps TRBD1 (5 bases). This CDR3 has 11 amino acids. With 5 bases removed from V and 7 bases from J, the gap between germline ends came to 7 bases. Germline values: CDR1 SGHNT, CDR2 YENEEA. The DNA of the CDR3 is TGTGCCAGCAGCCAGGGTAATACGCAGTATTTT. Translating it yields CASSQGNTQYF.

The chain combines TRBV29-1 with TRBJ2-7, with a possible D match to TRBD1 (6 bases). Germline assignment: CDR1 SQVTM and CDR2 ANQGSEA. The germline V and J ends were trimmed by 6 bases and 3 bases, with 15 bases remaining between them. CDR3 length equals 13 residues. The CDR3 region is CSVVQQGSYEQYF. In nucleotides, the CDR3 is TGCAGCGTAGTACAACAGGGTAGCTACGAGCAGTACTTC.

The gene calls are TRBV5-1 and TRBJ1-4; no firm D call. This CDR3 has 15 residues. With 0 bases removed from V and 5 bases from J, the gap between germline ends came to 11 bases. Germline V gene lookup returns CDR1 SGHRS and CDR2 YFSETQ. The CDR3 is CASSLDKTGNEKLFF. The CDR3 DNA is TGCGCCAGCAGCTTGGATAAGACCGGAAATGAAAAACTGTTTTTT.

The gene calls are TRBV5-1 and TRBJ1-1; TRBD1 matches at 10 bases. The germline V gene has CDR1 SGHRS and CDR2 YFSETQ. J gave up 7 bases and V 4 bases, and 7 bases lay outside the gene matches. CDR3 size: 14 residues. The CDR3 protein is CASSLGQGKVEAFF. Written as DNA, the CDR3 is TGCGCCAGCAGCCTGGGACAGGGGAAGGTTGAAGCTTTCTTT.

This chain connects TRBV6-2 or TRBV6-3 to TRBJ1-2, with TRBD1 matching over 10 bases. Germline V lookup: CDR1 MNHEY, CDR2 SVGEGT. The CDR3 contains 15 residues. With 6 bases clipped from V and 6 bases from J, the junction kept 10 bases outside the gene matches. CDR3 protein: CASRPPGQGKDGYTF. The CDR3 DNA reads TGTGCCAGCAGGCCTCCGGGACAGGGGAAGGATGGCTACACCTTC.

This clone was observed a few times. The chain links TRBV7-6 to TRBJ2-7; no firm D call. The germline V gene has CDR1 SGHVS and CDR2 FNYEAQ. The CDR3 loop spans 17 amino acids. V lost 4 bases, J lost 1 base, and 20 bases lay in between. The CDR3 loop is CASSSLLATGNSYEQYF. CDR3 nucleotide sequence: TGTGCCAGCAGCTCCCTCCTGGCGACCGGCAATTCCTACGAGCAGTACTTC.

The genes are TRBV5-1 and TRBJ1-4, with a weak D call TRBD1 (5 bases). The CDR3 runs to 13 residues. Germline CDR1 is SGHRS and CDR2 is YFSETQ. Trimming cost V 0 bases and J 7 bases, with 7 bases left between them. CDR3 nucleotide sequence: TGCGCCAGCAGCTTGGTAGGGGCTGAAAAACTGTTTTTT. Translating it yields CASSLVGAEKLFF.

The chain links TRBV6-5 to TRBJ2-5; 13 bases map to TRBD2. The J segment lost 4 bases and the V segment lost 6 bases, leaving 5 bases of the junction unmatched. Germline lookup yields CDR1 MNHEY and CDR2 SVGAGI. The CDR3 is made up of 15 amino acids. The CDR3 DNA sequence: TGTGCCAGCAGCCGTGGACTAGCGGGAGTAGAGACCCAGTACTTC. It yields the protein CASSRGLAGVETQYF.

This sequence joins TRBV5-6 and TRBJ1-2, with D tentatively TRBD1 (5 bases). The ends were cut back, 4 bases at V and 8 bases at J, with 18 bases in the middle. Per the germline V gene, CDR1 is SGHDT and CDR2 is YYEEEE. CDR3 length equals 14 residues. The CDR3 bases are TGTGCCAGCAGCCCCGGGACTCCAGAAGTGGGCTACACCTTC. This codes for CASSPGTPEVGYTF.

The rearrangement links TRBV2 to TRBJ2-2; 8 nucleotides line up with TRBD2. V was pared by 6 bases and J by 6 bases, with 6 bases of the junction left unmatched. The CDR3 runs to 14 residues. Germline-derived CDR1 and CDR2 are SNHLY and FYNNEI. This chain's CDR3 is CASRYSGKSGELFF. The CDR3 DNA follows: TGTGCCAGCAGATATAGCGGGAAATCCGGGGAGCTGTTTTTT.

DNA of the CDR3: TGTGCCAGGGTAGGGATGTGCCTCGCTAGCACAGATACGCAGTATTTT. It is translated as CARVGMCLASTDTQYF. The gene calls are TRBV11-3 and TRBJ2-3, with D unresolved. Germline lookup yields CDR1 SGHNT and CDR2 YENEEA. The V end was cut by 9 bases, the J end by 0 bases, with 19 bases between. This CDR3 is built from 16 residues.

The gene calls are TRBV25-1 and TRBJ1-6; possible D gene TRBD1, 5 bases. CDR3 length: 15 amino acids. Trimming took off 9 bases at V and 4 bases at J, with 16 bases between the two ends. Germline V gene sequence: CDR1 MGHDK, CDR2 SYGVNS. Here the CDR3 DNA reads TGTGCCAGGAGCTCTCGGGGGTTTTATAATTCACCCCTCCACTTT. Amino acid sequence: CARSSRGFYNSPLHF.

The gene calls are TRBV28 and TRBJ2-1, with TRBD2 identical over 10 bases. J was trimmed by 5 bases and V by 4 bases; bases with no gene match: 8. This CDR3 is built from 16 residues. Germline V CDR1 and CDR2: MDHEN, SYDVKM. CDR3 nucleotides: TGTGCCAGCAGTTCCCGCCTAGCGGGAGCGGACAATGAGCAGTTCTTC. Translating it yields CASSSRLAGADNEQFF.

The gene calls are TRBV5-4 and TRBJ2-5; maybe TRBD2 (6 bases). The germline gives CDR1 SGHNT, CDR2 YYREEE (reference sequence). V was cut by 4 bases and J by 1 base, with 8 bases left in between. The CDR3 sequence is 13 residues long. The CDR3, as DNA: TGTGCCAGCAGCGTCGGGGGCCAAGAGACCCAGTACTTC. Its protein product is CASSVGGQETQYF.

This clone was seen only a few times. This chain connects TRBV5-4 to TRBJ2-7; D might be TRBD2 (6 bases). In germline, CDR1 is SGHNT, CDR2 YYREEE (reference sequence). The CDR3 runs to 13 residues. V lost 1 base and J 11 bases, leaving 16 bases between the germline ends. The CDR3 nucleotides read TGTGCCAGCAGCTTGATCGTGGGACTCGAAAAGTACTTC. As protein: CASSLIVGLEKYF.

The V and J genes are TRBV7-9 and TRBJ2-5; possibly TRBD1 for D (6 bases). The CDR3 covers 15 residues. Germline V gene lookup returns CDR1 SEHNR and CDR2 FQNEAQ (reference sequence). Trimming removed 0 bases from V and 1 base from J, with 9 bases in between. The DNA for the CDR3 is TGTGCCAGCAGCTTAGCTCAGGGGACCCAAGAGACCCAGTACTTC. Protein product: CASSLAQGTQETQYF. The full variable domain, in which reference TRBV7-9 and TRBJ2-5 provide the parts outside the CDR3, is DTGVSQNPRHKITKRGQNVTFRCDPISEHNRLYWYRQTLGQGPEFLTYFQNEAQLEKSRLLSDRFSAERPKGSFSTLEIQRTEQGDSAMYLCASSLAQGTQETQYFGPGTRLLVL.

This clone was found once. This chain joins TRBV12-3 or TRBV12-4 and TRBJ1-6; weak D call: TRBD1 (5 bases). V was trimmed by 6 bases and J by 8 bases, leaving 8 bases between them. The length of the CDR3 is 12 residues. The CDR3 nucleotides are TGTGCCAGCAGCCGGGGGGATTCACCCCTCCACTTT. It encodes CASSRGDSPLHF.

The chain employs TRBV6-2 or TRBV6-3 and TRBJ1-1; D is undetermined. This CDR3 comprises 15 residues. The germline gives CDR1 MNHEY, CDR2 SVGEGT. With 0 bases removed from V and 1 base from J, the gap between germline ends came to 9 bases. CDR3 loop: CASSYSRVQNTEAFF. DNA for the CDR3: TGTGCCAGCAGTTACTCGAGGGTTCAGAACACTGAAGCTTTCTTT.

For the CDR3, the DNA is TGTGCCAGCAGTCCCCAGAGCTCCTACAATGAGCAGTTCTTC. It specifies CASSPQSSYNEQFF. The rearrangement links TRBV6-4 to TRBJ2-1, with D hard to call. CDR1 and CDR2 from the germline V gene are MRHNA and SNTAGT. Trimming pared 5 bases from V and 0 bases from J, leaving 8 bases between. The CDR3 spans 14 residues.

The V call is TRBV10-2, the J call TRBJ1-1, with D unresolved. The CDR3 loop spans 13 amino acids. Trimming shortened V by 7 bases and J by 3 bases, and 12 bases separated the two germline ends. Germline V lookup: CDR1 WSHSY, CDR2 SAAADI. The CDR3 coding sequence is TGCGCCAGCATGAGACAAGCGGACACTGAAGCTTTCTTT. Its translation: CASMRQADTEAFF.

The rearrangement uses TRBV9 and TRBJ1-4; 9 bases are a match to TRBD1. CDR1 SGDLS and CDR2 YYNGEE come from the germline V gene. J lost 4 bases, V lost 3 bases, and 4 bases had no gene match. The CDR3 has 15 residues. CDR3 region: CASSAGQGFNEKLFF. The CDR3 nucleotides are TGTGCCAGCAGCGCCGGACAGGGGTTTAATGAAAAACTGTTTTTT.

The CDR3 sequence: CAWRGTGLDEKLFF. As DNA, the CDR3 is TGTGCCTGGAGAGGGACAGGGCTGGACGAAAAACTGTTTTTT. The chain uses TRBV30 and TRBJ1-4; 9 bases are shared with TRBD1. Germline V lookup: CDR1 GTSNPN, CDR2 SVGIG (reference sequence). Unmatched junction bases numbered 7, after V lost 3 bases and J lost 8 bases. CDR3 length: 14 residues.

V is TRBV11-3 and J is TRBJ2-7; TRBD1 matches 8 bases. Trimming at V came to 0 bases and at J to 2 bases, leaving 6 bases not matched to a gene. The CDR3 is made up of 16 amino acids. Germline V lookup: CDR1 SGHNT, CDR2 YENEEA. The CDR3 region has the DNA TGTGCCAGCAGCTTAGAAATGTCAGGGGGCCCCTACGAGCAGTACTTC. Protein product: CASSLEMSGGPYEQYF. The whole variable domain, filled in from reference TRBV11-3 and TRBJ2-7, reads EAGVVQSPRYKIIEKKQPVAFWCNPISGHNTLYWYLQNLGQGPELLIRYENEEAVDDSQLPKDRFSAERLKGVDSTLKIQPAELGDSAVYLCASSLEMSGGPYEQYFGPGTRLTVT.

The rearrangement joins TRBV7-8 to TRBJ2-2; TRBD2 matches at 9 bases. V lost 0 bases and J lost 6; bases outside the gene matches: 5. Germline-derived CDR1 and CDR2 are SGHVS and FQNEAQ. The CDR3 totals 16 residues. CDR3 DNA: TGTGCCAGCAGCTTAGCCCTAGCGGGACGGCCCGGGGAGCTGTTTTTT. Translating gives CASSLALAGRPGELFF.

V is TRBV7-2 and J is TRBJ1-5; no firm D call. The CDR3 has 15 amino acids. Between the trimmed V and J ends, which lost 1 base and 2 bases, there was a span of 9 bases. Germline V gene sequence: CDR1 SGHTA, CDR2 FQGNSA. The CDR3 DNA reads TGTGCCAGCAGCTTAGGACTGTCGGGCAATCAGCCCCAGCATTTT. It specifies CASSLGLSGNQPQHF.

The gene calls are TRBV5-1 and TRBJ2-1; either TRBD1 or TRBD2 may fit D (6 bases each). The CDR3 covers 15 residues. V lost 3 bases, J lost 4 bases, and 14 bases lay in between. Germline V gives CDR1 SGHRS, CDR2 YFSETQ. This chain's CDR3 is CASSSSVGGYNEQFF. CDR3 bases: TGCGCCAGCAGCTCTAGCGTAGGGGGTTACAATGAGCAGTTCTTC.

The chain employs TRBV20-1 and TRBJ2-7, with D unclear. Looked up from germline, CDR1 is DFQATT and CDR2 is SNEGSKA (reference sequence). V lost 7 bases to trimming and J lost 0 bases, with 7 bases between them. The CDR3 totals 11 residues. CDR3: CSVTDSYEQYF. The DNA for the CDR3 is TGCAGTGTCACGGACTCCTACGAGCAGTACTTC.